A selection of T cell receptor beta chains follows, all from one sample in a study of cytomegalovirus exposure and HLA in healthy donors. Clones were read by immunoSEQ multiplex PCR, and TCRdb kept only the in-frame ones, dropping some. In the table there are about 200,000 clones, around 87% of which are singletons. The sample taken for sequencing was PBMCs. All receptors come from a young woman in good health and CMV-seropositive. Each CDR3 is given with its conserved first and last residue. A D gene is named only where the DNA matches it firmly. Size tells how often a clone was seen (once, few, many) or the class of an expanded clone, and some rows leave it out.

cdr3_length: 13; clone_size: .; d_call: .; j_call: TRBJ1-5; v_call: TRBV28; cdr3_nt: TGTGCCAGCAGTAAGGCAGGAGGTCAGCCCCAGCATTTT; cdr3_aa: CASSKAGGQPQHF
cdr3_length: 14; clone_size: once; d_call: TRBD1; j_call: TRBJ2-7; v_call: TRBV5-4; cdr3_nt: TGTGCCAGCAGCTCGTTGGACAGGGGATACGAGCAGTACTTC; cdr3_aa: CASSSLDRGYEQYF
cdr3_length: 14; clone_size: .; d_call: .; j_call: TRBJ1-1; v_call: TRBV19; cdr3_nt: TGTGCCAGTAGTATTTTGACAGCGAACACTGAAGCTTTCTTT; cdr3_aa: CASSILTANTEAFF
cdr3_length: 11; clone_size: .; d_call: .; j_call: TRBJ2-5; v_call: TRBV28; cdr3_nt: TGTGCCAGCAGTTTACGGGAGACCCAGTACTTC; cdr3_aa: CASSLRETQYF
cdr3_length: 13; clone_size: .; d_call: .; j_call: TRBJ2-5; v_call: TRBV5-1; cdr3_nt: TGCGCCAGCAGTTCTACAGGGAGAGAGACCCAGTACTTC; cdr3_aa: CASSSTGRETQYF
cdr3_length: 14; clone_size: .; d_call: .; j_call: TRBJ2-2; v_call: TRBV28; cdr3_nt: TGTGCCAGCCGGAGGCTTGCGAACACCGGGGAGCTGTTTTTT; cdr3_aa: CASRRLANTGELFF
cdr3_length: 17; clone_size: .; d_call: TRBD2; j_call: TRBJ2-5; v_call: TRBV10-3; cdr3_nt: TGTGCCATCAGGAGAGTAGCGGGAGGGCCCGGAGAAGAGACCCAGTACTTC; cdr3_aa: CAIRRVAGGPGEETQYF
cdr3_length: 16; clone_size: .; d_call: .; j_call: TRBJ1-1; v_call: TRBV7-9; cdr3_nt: TGTGCCAGCAGCTTAGCCCCTGTCAGGGTGAACACTGAAGCTTTCTTT; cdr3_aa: CASSLAPVRVNTEAFF
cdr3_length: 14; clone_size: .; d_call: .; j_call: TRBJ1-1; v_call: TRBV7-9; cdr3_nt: TGTGCCAGCAGCCTAACAGGGATGAACACTGAAGCTTTCTTT; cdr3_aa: CASSLTGMNTEAFF
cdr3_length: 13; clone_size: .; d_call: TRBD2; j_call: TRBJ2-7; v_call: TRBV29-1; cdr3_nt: TGCAGCGGGGGACTAGCGGGAGCCAACGAGCAGTACTTC; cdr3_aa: CSGGLAGANEQYF
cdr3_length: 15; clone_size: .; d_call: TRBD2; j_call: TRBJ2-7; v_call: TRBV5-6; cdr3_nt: TGTGCCAGCAGCTTGGGGGCGGGAGGGCCCCACGAGCAGTACTTC; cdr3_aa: CASSLGAGGPHEQYF
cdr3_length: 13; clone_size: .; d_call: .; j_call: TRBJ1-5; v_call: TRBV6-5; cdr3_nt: TGTGCCAGCAGTTTTAACTTCAATCAGCCCCAGCATTTT; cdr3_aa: CASSFNFNQPQHF
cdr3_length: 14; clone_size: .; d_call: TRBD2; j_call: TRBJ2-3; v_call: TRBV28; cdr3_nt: TGTGCCAGCTTGGGGACTAGCGGGAGGGATACGCAGTATTTT; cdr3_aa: CASLGTSGRDTQYF
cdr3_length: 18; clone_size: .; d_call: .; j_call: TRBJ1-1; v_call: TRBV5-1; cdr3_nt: TGCGCCAGCAGCTTGGGTGGCAGGTCCGCACCCTGGGACACTGAAGCTTTCTTT; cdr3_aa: CASSLGGRSAPWDTEAFF
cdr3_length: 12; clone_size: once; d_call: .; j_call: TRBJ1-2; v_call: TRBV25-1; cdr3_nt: TGTGCCAGCAGGCAGAATAACTATGGCTACACCTTC; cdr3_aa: CASRQNNYGYTF
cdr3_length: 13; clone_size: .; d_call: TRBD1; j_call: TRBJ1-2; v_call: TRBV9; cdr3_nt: TGTGCCAGCAGCGTAGCACCAGGGGGTGGCTACACCTTC; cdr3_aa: CASSVAPGGGYTF
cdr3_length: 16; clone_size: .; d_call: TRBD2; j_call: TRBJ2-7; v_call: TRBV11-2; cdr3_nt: TGTGCCAGCAACCCCCCACGGACTAGCGGCTCCTACGAGCAGTACTTC; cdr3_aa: CASNPPRTSGSYEQYF
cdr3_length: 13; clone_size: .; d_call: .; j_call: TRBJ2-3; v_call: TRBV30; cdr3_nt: TGTGCCTGGGGAGGGGAGAACACAGATACGCAGTATTTT; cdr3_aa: CAWGGENTDTQYF
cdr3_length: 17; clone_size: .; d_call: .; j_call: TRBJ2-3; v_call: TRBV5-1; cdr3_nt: TGCGCCAGCAGCTTGGGACGGGTTGACCTGAGCACAGATACGCAGTATTTT; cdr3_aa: CASSLGRVDLSTDTQYF
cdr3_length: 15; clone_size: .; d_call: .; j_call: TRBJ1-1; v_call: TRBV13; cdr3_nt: TGTGCCAGCAGCTTATTGAGGGCGAGGGACACTGAAGCTTTCTTT; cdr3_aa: CASSLLRARDTEAFF
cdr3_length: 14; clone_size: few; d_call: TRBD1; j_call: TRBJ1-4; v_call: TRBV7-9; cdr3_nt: TGTGCCAGCAGCCAAACAGGGGCTTCTGAAAAACTGTTTTTT; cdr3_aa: CASSQTGASEKLFF
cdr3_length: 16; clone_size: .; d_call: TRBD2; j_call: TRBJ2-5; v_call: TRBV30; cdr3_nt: TGTGCCTGGAGCGACGGGACTAGCGGATTCCAAGAGACCCAGTACTTC; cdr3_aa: CAWSDGTSGFQETQYF
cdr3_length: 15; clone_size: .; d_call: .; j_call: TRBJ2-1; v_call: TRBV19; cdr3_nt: TGTGCCAGTACCCCCGGTGGAACGGGCTACAATGAGCAGTTCTTC; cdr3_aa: CASTPGGTGYNEQFF
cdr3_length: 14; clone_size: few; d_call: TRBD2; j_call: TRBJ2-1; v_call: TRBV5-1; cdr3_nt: TGCGCCAGCAGCTTTGCCGGGACTAGCAATGAGCAGTTCTTC; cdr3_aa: CASSFAGTSNEQFF
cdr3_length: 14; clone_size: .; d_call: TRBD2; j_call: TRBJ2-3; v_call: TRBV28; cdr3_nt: TGTGCCAGCAGTTTTGGCGGGAGATCAGATACGCAGTATTTT; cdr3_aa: CASSFGGRSDTQYF
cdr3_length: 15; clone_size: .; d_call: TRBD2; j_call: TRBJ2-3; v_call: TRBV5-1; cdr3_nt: TGCGCCAGCAGCCTAGGACTAGCGGATACAGATACGCAGTATTTT; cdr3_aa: CASSLGLADTDTQYF
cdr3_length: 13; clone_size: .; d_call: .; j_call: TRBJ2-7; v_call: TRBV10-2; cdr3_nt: TGCGCCAGCAGTGACACAGGGTTCTACGAGCAGTACTTC; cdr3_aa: CASSDTGFYEQYF
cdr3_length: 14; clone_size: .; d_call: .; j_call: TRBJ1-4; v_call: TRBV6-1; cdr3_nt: TGTGCCAGCAGTGAATCGACCGGGGGGGGAAAACTGTTTTTT; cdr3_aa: CASSESTGGGKLFF
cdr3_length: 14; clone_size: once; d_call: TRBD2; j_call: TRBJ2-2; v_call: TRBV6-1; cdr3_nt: TGTGCCAGCAGCAGCGGGGGCGAGTTCGGGGAGCTGTTTTTT; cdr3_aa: CASSSGGEFGELFF
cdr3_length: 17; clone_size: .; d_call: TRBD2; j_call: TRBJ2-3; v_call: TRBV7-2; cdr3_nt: TGTGCCAGCAGCCCACCCCTAGCGGGAGGGGGCGCAGATACGCAGTATTTT; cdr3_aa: CASSPPLAGGGADTQYF
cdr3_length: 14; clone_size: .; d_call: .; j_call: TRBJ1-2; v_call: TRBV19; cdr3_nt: TGTGCCAGTAACTTAGAGACTACTAACTATGGCTACACCTTC; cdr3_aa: CASNLETTNYGYTF
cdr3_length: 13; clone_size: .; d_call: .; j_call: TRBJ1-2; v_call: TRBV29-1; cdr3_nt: TGCAGCGCCCAAGTGGGGGCGAACTATGGCTACACCTTC; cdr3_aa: CSAQVGANYGYTF
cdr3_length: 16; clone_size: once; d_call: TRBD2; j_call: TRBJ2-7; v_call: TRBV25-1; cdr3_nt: TGTGCCAGCAGTGGATGGACTAGCGTAAACGCCTACGAGCAGTACTTC; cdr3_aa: CASSGWTSVNAYEQYF
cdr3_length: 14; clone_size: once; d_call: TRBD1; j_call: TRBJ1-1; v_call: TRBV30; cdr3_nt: TGTGCCCGAAAGGACAGGGGCCTCTACACTGAAGCTTTCTTT; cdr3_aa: CARKDRGLYTEAFF
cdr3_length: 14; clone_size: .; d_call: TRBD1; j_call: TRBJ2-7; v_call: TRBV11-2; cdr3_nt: TGTGCCAGCAGCCGGACAGGGAACTCCTACGAGCAGTACTTC; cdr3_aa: CASSRTGNSYEQYF
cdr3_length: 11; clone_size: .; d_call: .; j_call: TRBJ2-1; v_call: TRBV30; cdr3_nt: TGTGCCTCCTGGCACGGGAATGAGCAGTTCTTC; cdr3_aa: CASWHGNEQFF